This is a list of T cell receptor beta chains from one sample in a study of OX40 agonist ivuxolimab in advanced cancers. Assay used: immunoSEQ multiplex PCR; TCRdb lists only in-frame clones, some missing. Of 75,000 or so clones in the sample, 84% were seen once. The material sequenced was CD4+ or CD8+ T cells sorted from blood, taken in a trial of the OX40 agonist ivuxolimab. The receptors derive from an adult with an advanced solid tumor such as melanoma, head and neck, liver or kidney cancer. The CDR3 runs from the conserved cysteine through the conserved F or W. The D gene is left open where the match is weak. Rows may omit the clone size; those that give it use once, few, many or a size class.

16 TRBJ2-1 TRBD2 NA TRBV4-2 CASSQDLAGGARVQFF TGTGCCAGCAGCCAAGATTTAGCGGGGGGCGCCCGGGTACAGTTCTTC
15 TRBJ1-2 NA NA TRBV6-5 CASSYFRRTTYGYTF TGTGCCAGCAGTTATTTTAGACGCACTACCTATGGCTACACCTTC
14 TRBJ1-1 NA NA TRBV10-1 CASSASVGNTEAFF TGCGCCAGCAGTGCTAGTGTAGGGAACACTGAAGCTTTCTTT
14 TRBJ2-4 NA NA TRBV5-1 CASSSTATQNIQYF TGCGCCAGCAGCTCGACAGCGACTCAAAACATTCAGTACTTC
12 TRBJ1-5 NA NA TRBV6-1 CASSLSGQPQHF TGTGCCAGCAGTTTAAGCGGTCAGCCCCAGCATTTT
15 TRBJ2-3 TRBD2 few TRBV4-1 CASSQDPAGGRTQYF TGCGCCAGCAGCCAAGATCCAGCGGGAGGGCGTACGCAGTATTTT
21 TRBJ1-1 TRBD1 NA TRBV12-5 CASGLRAGQGARAPLNTEAFF TGTGCTAGTGGTTTGAGGGCCGGACAGGGGGCAAGGGCCCCCCTAAACACTGAAGCTTTCTTT
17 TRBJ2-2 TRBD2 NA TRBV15 CATSRDRGGGITGELFF TGTGCCACCAGCAGAGATAGGGGCGGGGGGATAACCGGGGAGCTGTTTTTT
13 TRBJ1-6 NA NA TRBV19 CASTGTRNSPLHF TGTGCCAGTACGGGGACGCGTAATTCACCCCTCCACTTT
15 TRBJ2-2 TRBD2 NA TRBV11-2 CASRLLAGGTGELFF TGTGCCAGCAGGCTTTTAGCGGGGGGCACCGGGGAGCTGTTTTTT
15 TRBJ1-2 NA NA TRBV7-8 CASSVAGTQNYGYTF TGTGCCAGCAGCGTAGCCGGGACACAAAACTATGGCTACACCTTC
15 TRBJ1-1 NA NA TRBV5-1 CASSLEGYMNTEAFF TGCGCCAGCAGCTTGGAAGGATACATGAACACTGAAGCTTTCTTT
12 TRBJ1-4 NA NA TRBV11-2 CASSLAREKLFF TGTGCCAGCAGCTTAGCCCGGGAAAAACTGTTTTTT
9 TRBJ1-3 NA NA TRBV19 CASRNTIYF TGTGCCAGCCGAAACACCATATATTTT
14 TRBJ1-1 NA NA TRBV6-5 CALSYRAGNTEAFF TGTGCCCTCAGTTACAGGGCAGGGAACACTGAAGCTTTCTTT
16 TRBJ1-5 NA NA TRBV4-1 CASSQDGGAGNQPQHF TGCGCCAGCAGCCAAGATGGGGGGGCAGGGAATCAGCCCCAGCATTTT
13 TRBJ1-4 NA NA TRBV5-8 CASTLRGLGGLFF TGTGCCAGCACCCTGCGGGGTCTAGGAGGGCTGTTTTTT
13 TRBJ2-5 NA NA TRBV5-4 CASSPQGGETQYF TGTGCCAGCAGCCCACAGGGAGGAGAGACCCAGTACTTC
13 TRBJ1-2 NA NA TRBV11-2 CASTATQGLGYTF TGTGCCAGCACCGCGACCCAAGGACTTGGCTACACCTTC
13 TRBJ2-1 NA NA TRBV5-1 CASSLGGRDEQFF TGCGCCAGCAGCTTGGGTGGTAGGGATGAGCAGTTCTTC
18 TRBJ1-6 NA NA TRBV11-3 CASSLPDYMSSYNSPLHF TGTGCCAGCAGCTTACCAGATTACATGAGCTCCTATAATTCACCCCTCCACTTT
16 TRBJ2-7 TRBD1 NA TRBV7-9 CASSSLNRDSSYEQYF TGTGCCAGCAGCTCCTTAAACAGGGACAGCTCCTACGAGCAGTACTTC
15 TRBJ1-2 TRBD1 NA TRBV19 CASSMSYRGQALYTF TGTGCCAGTAGTATGAGTTATAGGGGACAGGCCCTCTACACCTTC
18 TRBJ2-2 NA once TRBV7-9 CASSLAVWGSLNTGELFF TGTGCCAGCAGCTTAGCGGTATGGGGGAGCCTGAACACCGGGGAGCTGTTTTTT
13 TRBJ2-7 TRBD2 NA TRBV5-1 CASSGGDGYEQYF TGCGCCAGCAGCGGGGGGGACGGGTACGAGCAGTACTTC
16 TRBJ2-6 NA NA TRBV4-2 CASSQEPAEGANVLTF TGTGCCAGCAGCCAAGAGCCCGCCGAGGGGGCCAACGTCCTGACTTTC
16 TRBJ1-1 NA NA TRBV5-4 CASSFTGGAWDTEAFF TGTGCCAGCAGCTTTACGGGTGGGGCCTGGGACACTGAAGCTTTCTTT
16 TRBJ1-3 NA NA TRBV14 CASSQTGQPSGNTIYF TGTGCCAGCAGCCAAACTGGACAGCCTTCTGGAAACACCATATATTTT